Below, 2 T cell receptor beta chains from the same sample are listed, as sequenced in a study of identical twins. TCRdb re-called the 5' RACE reads through MiXCR, storing one row per CDR3 protein. The table includes hundreds of thousands of distinct CDR3 sequences, about 7.3% detected once. These same records also appear under a second study, on yellow fever vaccine responses in identical twins.

Sequenced input: memory (CD45RO+) T cells sorted from blood. The receptor source for this set is a woman aged 18-29 years in good health.

This clonotype was detected a few times. The chain employs TRBV6-1 and TRBJ1-2; D not resolved. V shed 3 bases and J shed 2 bases, with 13 bases lying between them. There are 15 residues in the CDR3. The germline CDR1 and CDR2 sequences are MNHNS and SASEGT. CDR3 coding DNA: TGTGCCAGCAGTGACAGGAGTTTTCCCAACTATGGCTACACCTTC. Its protein is CASSDRSFPNYGYTF.

This clonotype came up a few times. This chain joins TRBV20-1 and TRBJ2-2; possibly TRBD1 or TRBD2 for D (5 bases each). Germline assignment: CDR1 DFQATT and CDR2 SNEGSKA (reference sequence). The CDR3 spans 16 residues. The V and J ends lost 0 bases and 5 bases respectively, with 16 bases between them. DNA of the CDR3: TGCAGTGCTAGAGATTCAACCGGGACCAGAACCGGGGAGCTGTTTTTT. This sequence encodes CSARDSTGTRTGELFF.